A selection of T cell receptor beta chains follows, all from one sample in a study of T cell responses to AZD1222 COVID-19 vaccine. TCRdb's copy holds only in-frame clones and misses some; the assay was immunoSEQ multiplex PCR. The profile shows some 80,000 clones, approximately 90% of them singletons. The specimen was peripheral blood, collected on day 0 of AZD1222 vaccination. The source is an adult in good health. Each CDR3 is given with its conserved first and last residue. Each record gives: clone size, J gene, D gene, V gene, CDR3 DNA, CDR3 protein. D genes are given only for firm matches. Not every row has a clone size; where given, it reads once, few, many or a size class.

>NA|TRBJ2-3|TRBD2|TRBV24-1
TGTGCCACCAGTGATTCACTAGCGTCTTATGGCACAGATACGCAGTATTTT
CATSDSLASYGTDTQYF
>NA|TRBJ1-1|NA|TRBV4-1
TGCGCCAGCAGCCAACCGGGACAGAACACTGAAGCTTTCTTT
CASSQPGQNTEAFF
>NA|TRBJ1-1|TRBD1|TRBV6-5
TGTGCCAGCAAGGTAGACGGGACAGCGAACACTGAAGCTTTCTTT
CASKVDGTANTEAFF
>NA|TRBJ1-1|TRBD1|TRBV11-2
TGTGCCAGCAGCTTGGATCGTGGAAGGGGGCTGAACACTGAAGCTTTCTTT
CASSLDRGRGLNTEAFF
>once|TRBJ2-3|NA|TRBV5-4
TGTGCCAGCAGCCGGGACGGATCTATGCAGTATTTT
CASSRDGSMQYF
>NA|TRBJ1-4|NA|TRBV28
TGTGCCAGCAGTCCCCGGGCTTCGACAAAACTGTTTTTT
CASSPRASTKLFF
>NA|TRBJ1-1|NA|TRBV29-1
TGCAGCGTGAGCCCCCCCCCGAACACTGAAGCTTTCTTT
CSVSPPPNTEAFF
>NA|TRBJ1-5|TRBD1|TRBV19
TGTGCCAGTAGTATAGTCCGGACAGGGACTAGCAATCAGCCCCAGCATTTT
CASSIVRTGTSNQPQHF
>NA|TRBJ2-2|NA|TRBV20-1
TGCAGTGCGGCCAGATACGGGGAGCTGTTTTTT
CSAARYGELFF
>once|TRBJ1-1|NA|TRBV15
TGTGCCACCAGCAGAGCGGGTAGGAACACTGAAGCTTTCTTT
CATSRAGRNTEAFF
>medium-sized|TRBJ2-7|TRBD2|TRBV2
TGTGCCAGCCACCCCGCGGGGGGGCGGACCTACGAGCAGTACTTC
CASHPAGGRTYEQYF
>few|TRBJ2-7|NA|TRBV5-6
TGTGCCAGCAGCTTGGTTGCAGGGGCCCTCTACGAGCAGTACTTC
CASSLVAGALYEQYF
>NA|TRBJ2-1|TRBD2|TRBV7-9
TGTGCCAGCAGGTCCGCTAGCGGGGGGTTAAATGAGCAGTTCTTC
CASRSASGGLNEQFF
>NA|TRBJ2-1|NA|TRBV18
TGTGCCAGCTCACCATCCTGGGGCTACAATGAGCAGTTCTTC
CASSPSWGYNEQFF
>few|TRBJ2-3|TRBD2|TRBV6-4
TGTGCCAGCAGTGGGGGACTAGCGACAGATACGCAGTATTTT
CASSGGLATDTQYF
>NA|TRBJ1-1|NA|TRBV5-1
TGCGCCAGCAGCTTTACTGACACAGAAGCTTTCTTT
CASSFTDTEAFF
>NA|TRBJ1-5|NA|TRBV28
TGTGCCAGCAGTACGAGGACCAGGGTCGGGTTTCAGCCCCAGCATTTT
CASSTRTRVGFQPQHF
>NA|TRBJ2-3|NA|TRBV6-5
TGTGCCAGTACCGGGACACTGTACACAGATACGCAGTATTTT
CASTGTLYTDTQYF
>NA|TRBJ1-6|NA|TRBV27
TGTGCCAGCAGTTTAAAGGATAATTCACCCCTCCACTTT
CASSLKDNSPLHF
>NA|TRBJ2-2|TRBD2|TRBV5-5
TGTGCCCGCAGCCGGCCTCGCGGGGGGCCCGGGGGTAGGACCGGGGAGCTGTTTTTT
CARSRPRGGPGGRTGELFF
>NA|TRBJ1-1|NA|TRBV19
TGTGCCAGTAGTATAGGAAACACTGAAGCTTTCTTT
CASSIGNTEAFF
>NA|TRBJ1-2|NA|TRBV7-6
TGTGCCAGCAGCCCAGCGATAGAGGGGGGGCACTATGGCTACACCTTC
CASSPAIEGGHYGYTF
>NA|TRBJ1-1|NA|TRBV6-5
TGTGCCAGCAGTACGCTCGGAAGCCCTCGAGCTTTCTTT
CASSTLGSPRAFF
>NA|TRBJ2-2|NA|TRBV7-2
TGTGCCAGCAGCTTAGCCCGGGCTTTGTCGAACACCGGGGAGCTGTTTTTT
CASSLARALSNTGELFF
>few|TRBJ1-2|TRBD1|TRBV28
TGTGCCAGCAGATTTCCGACAGGGAGGAACTATGGCTACACCTTC
CASRFPTGRNYGYTF
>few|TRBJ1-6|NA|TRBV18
TGTGCCAGCTCCCCTCTTAGTAGGGAGAATAATTCACCCCTCCACTTT
CASSPLSRENNSPLHF